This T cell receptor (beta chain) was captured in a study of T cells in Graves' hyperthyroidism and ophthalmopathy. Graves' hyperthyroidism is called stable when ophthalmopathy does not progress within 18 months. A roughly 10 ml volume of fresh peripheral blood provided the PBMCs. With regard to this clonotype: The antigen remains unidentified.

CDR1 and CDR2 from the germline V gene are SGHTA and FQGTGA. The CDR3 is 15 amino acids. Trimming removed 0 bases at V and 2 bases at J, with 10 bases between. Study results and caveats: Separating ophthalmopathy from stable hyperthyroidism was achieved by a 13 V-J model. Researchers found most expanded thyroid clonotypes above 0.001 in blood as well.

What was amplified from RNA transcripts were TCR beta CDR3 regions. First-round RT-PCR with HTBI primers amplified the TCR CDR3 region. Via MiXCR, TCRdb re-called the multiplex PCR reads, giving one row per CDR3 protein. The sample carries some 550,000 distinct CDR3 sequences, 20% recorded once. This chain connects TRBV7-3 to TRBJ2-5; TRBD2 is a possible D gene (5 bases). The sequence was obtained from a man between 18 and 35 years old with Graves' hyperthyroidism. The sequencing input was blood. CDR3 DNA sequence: TGTGCCAGCAGCTTAACGGCTAGCCCTCAAGAGACCCAGTACTTC. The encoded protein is CASSLTASPQETQYF. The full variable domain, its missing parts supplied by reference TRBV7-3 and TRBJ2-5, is GAGVSQTPSNKVTEKGKYVELRCDPISGHTALYWYRQSLGQGPEFLIYFQGTGAADDSGLPNDRFFAVRPEGSVSTLKIQRTERGDSAVYLCASSLTASPQETQYFGPGTRLLVL.